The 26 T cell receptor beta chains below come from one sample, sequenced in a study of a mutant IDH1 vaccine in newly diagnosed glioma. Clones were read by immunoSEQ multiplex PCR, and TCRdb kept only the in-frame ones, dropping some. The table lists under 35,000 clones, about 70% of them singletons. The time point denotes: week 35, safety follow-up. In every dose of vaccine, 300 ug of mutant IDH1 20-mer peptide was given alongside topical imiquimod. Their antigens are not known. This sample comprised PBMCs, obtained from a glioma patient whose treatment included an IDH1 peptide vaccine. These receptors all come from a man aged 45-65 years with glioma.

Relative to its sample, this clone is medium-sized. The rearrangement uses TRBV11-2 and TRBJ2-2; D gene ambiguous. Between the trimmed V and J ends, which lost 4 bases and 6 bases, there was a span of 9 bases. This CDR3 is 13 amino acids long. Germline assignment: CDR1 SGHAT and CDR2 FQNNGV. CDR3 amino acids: CASSSPSAGELFF. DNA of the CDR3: TGTGCCAGCAGCTCCCCCTCGGCCGGGGAGCTGTTTTTT.

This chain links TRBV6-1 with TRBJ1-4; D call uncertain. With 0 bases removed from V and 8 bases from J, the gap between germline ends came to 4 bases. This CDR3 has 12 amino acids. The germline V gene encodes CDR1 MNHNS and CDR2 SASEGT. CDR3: CASSEADEKLFF. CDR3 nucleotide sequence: TGTGCCAGCAGTGAAGCGGACGAAAAACTGTTTTTT.

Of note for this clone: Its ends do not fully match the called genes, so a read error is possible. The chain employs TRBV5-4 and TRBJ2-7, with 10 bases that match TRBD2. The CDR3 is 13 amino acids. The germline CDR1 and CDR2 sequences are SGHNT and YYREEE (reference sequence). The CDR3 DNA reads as TGTGCCAGCAGCTTGAAAGGCGCCGGGACTAGCGAGTTC. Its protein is CASSLKGAGTSEF.

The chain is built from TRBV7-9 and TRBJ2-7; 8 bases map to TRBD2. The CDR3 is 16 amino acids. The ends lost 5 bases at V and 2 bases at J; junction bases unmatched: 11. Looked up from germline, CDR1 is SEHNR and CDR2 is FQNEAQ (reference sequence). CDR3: CASSPPSSGVTYEQYF. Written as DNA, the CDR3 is TGTGCCAGCAGCCCCCCGAGTAGCGGGGTCACCTACGAGCAGTACTTC.

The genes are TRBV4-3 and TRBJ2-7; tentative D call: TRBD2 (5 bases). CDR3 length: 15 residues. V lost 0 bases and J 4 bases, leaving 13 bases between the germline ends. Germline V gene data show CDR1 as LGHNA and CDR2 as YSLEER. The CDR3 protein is CASSQEGGISYEQYF. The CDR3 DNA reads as TGCGCCAGCAGCCAAGAAGGAGGCATTTCTTACGAGCAGTACTTC.

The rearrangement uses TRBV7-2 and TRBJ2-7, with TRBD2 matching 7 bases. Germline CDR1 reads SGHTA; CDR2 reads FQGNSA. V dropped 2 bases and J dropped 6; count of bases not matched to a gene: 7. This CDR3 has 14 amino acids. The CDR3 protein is CASSLSGPGGEQYF. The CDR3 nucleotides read TGTGCCAGCAGCTTATCCGGTCCGGGGGGCGAGCAGTACTTC. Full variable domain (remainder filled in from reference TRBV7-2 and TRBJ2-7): GAGVSQSPSNKVTEKGKDVELRCDPISGHTALYWYRQSLGQGLEFLIYFQGNSAPDKSGLPSDRFSAERTGGSVSTLTIQRTQQEDSAVYLCASSLSGPGGEQYFGPGTRLTVT.

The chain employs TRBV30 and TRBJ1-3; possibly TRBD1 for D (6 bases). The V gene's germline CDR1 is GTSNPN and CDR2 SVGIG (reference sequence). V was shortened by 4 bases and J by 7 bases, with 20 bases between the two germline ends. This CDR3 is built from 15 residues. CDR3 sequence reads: CAWTPPGQGSNTIYF. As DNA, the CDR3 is TGTGCCTGGACCCCCCCCGGGCAGGGGAGCAACACCATATATTTT.

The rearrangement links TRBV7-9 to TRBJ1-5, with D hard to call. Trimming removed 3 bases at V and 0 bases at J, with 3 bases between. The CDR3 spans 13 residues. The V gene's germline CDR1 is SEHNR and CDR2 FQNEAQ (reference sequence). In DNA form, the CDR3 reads TGTGCCAGCAGCTTGATTAGCAATCAGCCCCAGCATTTT. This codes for CASSLISNQPQHF.

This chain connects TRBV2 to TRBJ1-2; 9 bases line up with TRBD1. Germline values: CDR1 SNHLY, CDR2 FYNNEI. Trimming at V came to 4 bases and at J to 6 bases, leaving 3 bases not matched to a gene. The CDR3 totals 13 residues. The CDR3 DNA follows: TGTGCCAGCAGTGGGACAGGGGAAGATGGCTACACCTTC. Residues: CASSGTGEDGYTF.

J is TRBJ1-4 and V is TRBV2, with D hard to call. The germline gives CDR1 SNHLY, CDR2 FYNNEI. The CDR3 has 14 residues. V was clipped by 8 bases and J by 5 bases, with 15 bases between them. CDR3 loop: CASSTNQYNEKLFF. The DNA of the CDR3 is TGTGCCAGCTCTACGAACCAGTACAATGAAAAACTGTTTTTT.

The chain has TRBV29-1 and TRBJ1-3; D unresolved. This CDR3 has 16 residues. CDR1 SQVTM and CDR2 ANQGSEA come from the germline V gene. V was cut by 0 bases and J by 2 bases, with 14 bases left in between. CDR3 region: CSVEDFGSKAGNTIYF. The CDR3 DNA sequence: TGCAGCGTTGAAGACTTTGGCTCCAAGGCTGGAAACACCATATATTTT.

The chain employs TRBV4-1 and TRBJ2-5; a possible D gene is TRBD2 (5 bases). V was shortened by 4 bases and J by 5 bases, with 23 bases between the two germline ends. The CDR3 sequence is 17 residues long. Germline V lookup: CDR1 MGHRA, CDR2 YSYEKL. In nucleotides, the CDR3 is TGCGCCAGCAGCCTGGGAACCGGACCGACTTGGGAGGAGACCCAGTACTTC. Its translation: CASSLGTGPTWEETQYF.

The CDR3 spells CASTLTVLNTEAFF. CDR3 coding DNA: TGTGCCAGTACTTTGACGGTACTGAACACTGAAGCTTTCTTT. This chain links TRBV19 with TRBJ1-1; D gene uncertain. CDR1 LNHDA and CDR2 SQIVND come from the germline V gene (reference sequence). This CDR3 contains 14 residues. Trimming stripped 7 bases from V and 0 bases from J, with 12 bases between.

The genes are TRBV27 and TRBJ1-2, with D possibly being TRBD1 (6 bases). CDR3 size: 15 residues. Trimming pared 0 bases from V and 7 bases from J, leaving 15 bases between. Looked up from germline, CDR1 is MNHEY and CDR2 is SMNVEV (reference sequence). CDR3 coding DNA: TGTGCCAGCAGTTTATCAGGGGGGACCTTGGGTGGCTACACCTTC. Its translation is CASSLSGGTLGGYTF.

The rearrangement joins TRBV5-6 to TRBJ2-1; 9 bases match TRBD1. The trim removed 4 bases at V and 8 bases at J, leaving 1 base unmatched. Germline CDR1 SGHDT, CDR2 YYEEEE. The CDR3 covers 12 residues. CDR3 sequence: CASSRDRDEQFF. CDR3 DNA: TGTGCCAGCAGCCGGGACAGGGATGAGCAGTTCTTC.

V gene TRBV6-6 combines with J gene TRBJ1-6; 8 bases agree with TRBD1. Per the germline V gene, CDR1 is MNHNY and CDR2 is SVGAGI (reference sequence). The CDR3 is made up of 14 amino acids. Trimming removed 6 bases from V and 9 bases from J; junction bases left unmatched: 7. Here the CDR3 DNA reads TGTGCCAGCAGCCTTGGACAGGGCGGTTCACCCCTCCACTTT. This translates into CASSLGQGGSPLHF.

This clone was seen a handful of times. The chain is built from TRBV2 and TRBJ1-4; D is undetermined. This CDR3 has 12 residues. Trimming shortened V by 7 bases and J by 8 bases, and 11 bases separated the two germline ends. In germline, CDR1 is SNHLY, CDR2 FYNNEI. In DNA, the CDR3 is TGTGCCAGCAAGCAGATGGAGGAAAAACTGTTTTTT. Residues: CASKQMEEKLFF.

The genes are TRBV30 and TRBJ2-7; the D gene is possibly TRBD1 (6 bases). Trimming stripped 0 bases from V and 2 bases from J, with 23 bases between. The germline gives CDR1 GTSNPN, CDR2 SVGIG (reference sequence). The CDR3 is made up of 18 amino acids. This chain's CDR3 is CAWSVQKWSGEITYEQYF. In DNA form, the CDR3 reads TGTGCCTGGAGTGTACAAAAGTGGTCAGGGGAAATCACCTACGAGCAGTACTTC.

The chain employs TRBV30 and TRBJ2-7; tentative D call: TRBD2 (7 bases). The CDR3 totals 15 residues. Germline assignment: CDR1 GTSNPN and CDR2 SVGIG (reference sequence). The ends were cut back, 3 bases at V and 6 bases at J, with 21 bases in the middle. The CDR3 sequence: CAWSAPIAGAREQYF. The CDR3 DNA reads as TGTGCCTGGAGCGCCCCAATCGCGGGGGCTCGCGAGCAGTACTTC. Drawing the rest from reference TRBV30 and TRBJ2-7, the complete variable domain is SQTIHQWPATLVQPVGSPLSLECTVEGTSNPNLYWYRQAAGRGLQLLFYSVGIGQISSEVPQNLSASRPQDRQFILSSKKLLLSDSGFYLCAWSAPIAGAREQYFGPGTRLTVT.

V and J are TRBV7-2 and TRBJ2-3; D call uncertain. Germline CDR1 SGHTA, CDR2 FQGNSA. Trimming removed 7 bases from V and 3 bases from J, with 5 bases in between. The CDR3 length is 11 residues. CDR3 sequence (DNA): TGTGCCAGCACTAGTACAGATACGCAGTATTTT. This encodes CASTSTDTQYF.

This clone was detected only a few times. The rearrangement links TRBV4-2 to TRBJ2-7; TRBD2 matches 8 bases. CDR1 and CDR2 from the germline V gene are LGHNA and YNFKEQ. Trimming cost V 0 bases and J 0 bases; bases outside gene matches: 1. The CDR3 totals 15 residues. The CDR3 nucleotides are TGTGCCAGCAGCCAAGAAAGCGGGAGCTCCTACGAGCAGTACTTC. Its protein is CASSQESGSSYEQYF.

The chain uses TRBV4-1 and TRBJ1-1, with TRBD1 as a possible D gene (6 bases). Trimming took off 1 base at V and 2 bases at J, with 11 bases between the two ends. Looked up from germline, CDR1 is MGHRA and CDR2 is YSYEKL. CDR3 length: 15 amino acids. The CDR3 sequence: CASSQVPGANTEAFF. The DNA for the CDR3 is TGCGCCAGCAGCCAAGTGCCGGGGGCAAACACTGAAGCTTTCTTT.

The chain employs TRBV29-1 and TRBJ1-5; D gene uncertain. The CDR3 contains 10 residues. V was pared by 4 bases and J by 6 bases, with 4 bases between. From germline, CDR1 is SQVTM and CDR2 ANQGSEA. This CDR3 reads CSVVVQPQHF. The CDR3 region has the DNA TGCAGCGTTGTTGTTCAGCCCCAGCATTTT.

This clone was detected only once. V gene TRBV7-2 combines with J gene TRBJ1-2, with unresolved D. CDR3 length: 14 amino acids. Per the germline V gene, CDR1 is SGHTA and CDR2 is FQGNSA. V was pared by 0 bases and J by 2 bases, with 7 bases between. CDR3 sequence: CASSLAGVNYGYTF. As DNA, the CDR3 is TGTGCCAGCAGCTTAGCTGGGGTCAACTATGGCTACACCTTC.

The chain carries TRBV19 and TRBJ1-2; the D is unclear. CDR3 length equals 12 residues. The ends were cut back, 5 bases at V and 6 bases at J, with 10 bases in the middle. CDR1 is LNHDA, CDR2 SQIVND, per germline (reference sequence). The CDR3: CASSFSEDGYTF. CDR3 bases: TGTGCCAGTAGTTTCTCGGAAGATGGCTACACCTTC.

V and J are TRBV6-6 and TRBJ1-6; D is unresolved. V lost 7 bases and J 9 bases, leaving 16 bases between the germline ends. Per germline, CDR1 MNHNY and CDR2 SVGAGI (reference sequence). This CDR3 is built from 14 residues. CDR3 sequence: CASTDEGISSPLHF. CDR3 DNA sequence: TGTGCCAGCACCGACGAGGGAATCAGTTCACCCCTCCACTTT.